A single sample gave rise to the 18 T cell receptor beta chains below, sequenced in a study of shared clonotypes between healthy human individuals (dated by TCRdb to the early 2020s). CD8 naive samples consisted of CD45RO-negative cells that were positively selected for CCR7, yielding a CD45RA+CCR7+ population without TemRA cells. Library preparation used the immunoSEQ multiplex PCR assay. The immuneACCESS repertoire file appears here via TCRdb, limited to in-frame rearrangements. These files lack a portion of the clones; in checked studies, under half of the deficit traces to unresolved V genes, and the cause of the others is not known. The sample data list about 2.1 million clones, and about 94% of these were observed just once. The top ten constitute around 1.8% of the sample. The sample comprised naive CD8+ T cells from PBMCs. The cell subset or site label, read with the paper, signifies: CD45RA+CCR7+. The receptors originated from a man aged 18 to 29 in good health. Some clones in this sample may be carry-over from other donors' samples.

About this clone itself: One end of the junction does not line up with germline, which may come from a read error. This chain links TRBV12-5 with TRBJ1-1; no clear D. The germline V gene has CDR1 LGHNT and CDR2 FRNRAP. The CDR3 consists of 14 residues. The CDR3 nucleotides read TGTGCTAGTGGTTTGGGGGCCGATTACACTGAAACTTTCTTT. This translates into CASGLGADYTETFF.

The V gene is TRBV29-1, the J gene TRBJ2-1, with TRBD2 matching 7 bases. The CDR3 runs 15 residues. The V gene end was trimmed by 6 bases and the J gene end by 0 bases; junction bases not matched to a gene: 8. Germline V gives CDR1 SQVTM, CDR2 ANQGSEA. For the CDR3, the DNA is TGCAGCGTCCACTTTACTAGCGTCTCCTACAATGAGCAGTTCTTC. Protein: CSVHFTSVSYNEQFF.

The CDR3 bases are TGTGCCAGCAGCTCTGGGTGGACTGAAGCTTTCTTT. Amino acid sequence: CASSSGWTEAFF. The J gene is TRBJ1-1, the V gene TRBV7-2; D is unclear. CDR3 length: 12 amino acids. Germline CDR1 and CDR2: SGHTA and FQGNSA. V lost 4 bases and J 5 bases, leaving 8 bases between the germline ends.

The V and J genes are TRBV5-6 and TRBJ2-1; D is ambiguous. The CDR3 length is 16 residues. CDR1 SGHDT and CDR2 YYEEEE come from the germline V gene. The V end was cut by 0 bases, the J end by 3 bases, with 13 bases between. Here the CDR3 DNA reads TGTGCCAGCAGCTTGGCCTCGGCCGGCTACTACAATGAGCAGTTCTTC. Amino acids: CASSLASAGYYNEQFF.

The rearrangement uses TRBV5-6 and TRBJ2-5; a weak D match, TRBD1 (5 bases). V lost 4 bases to trimming and J lost 2 bases, with 15 bases between them. There are 15 residues in the CDR3. Germline V lookup: CDR1 SGHDT, CDR2 YYEEEE. The CDR3 sequence: CASSPSAGFQETQYF. In DNA form, the CDR3 reads TGTGCCAGCAGCCCCAGTGCAGGGTTTCAAGAGACCCAGTACTTC.

A note on this clone: Distinct nucleotide sequences in the sample also encode this CDR3. This chain joins TRBV28 and TRBJ1-5; D might be TRBD1 (6 bases). The germline V gene encodes CDR1 MDHEN and CDR2 SYDVKM. Trimming removed 5 bases at V and 3 bases at J, with 11 bases between. This CDR3 region has 14 residues. The CDR3 DNA sequence: TGTGCCAGCAGTCTAGGACAGTCCAATCAGCCCCAGCATTTT. It yields the protein CASSLGQSNQPQHF. The full variable domain, completed using reference TRBV28 and TRBJ1-5, is DVKVTQSSRYLVKRTGEKVFLECVQDMDHENMFWYRQDPGLGLRLIYFSYDVKMKEKGDIPEGYSVSREKKERFSLILESASTNQTSMYLCASSLGQSNQPQHFGDGTRLSIL.

The gene calls are TRBV9 and TRBJ2-5; possibly TRBD2 for D (5 bases). Deletions cut 0 bases from V and 1 base from J, with 13 bases between. Per the germline V gene, CDR1 is SGDLS and CDR2 is YYNGEE. This CDR3 comprises 16 residues. CDR3 sequence (DNA): TGTGCCAGCAGCGTAGATCGGGGTCTGAGCCAAGAGACCCAGTACTTC. This sequence encodes CASSVDRGLSQETQYF. The full variable domain, rest sourced from reference TRBV9 and TRBJ2-5, is DSGVTQTPKHLITATGQRVTLRCSPRSGDLSVYWYQQSLDQGLQFLIQYYNGEERAKGNILERFSAQQFPDLHSELNLSSLELGDSALYFCASSVDRGLSQETQYFGPGTRLLVL.

The table lists this clone with a count of one. This sequence joins TRBV2 and TRBJ2-6, with 7 bases matching TRBD2. The CDR3 has 17 amino acids. Trimming cost V 5 bases and J 4 bases; bases outside gene matches: 11. Germline lookup yields CDR1 SNHLY and CDR2 FYNNEI. This CDR3 is CASSPRAGVFGANVLTF. The CDR3 DNA sequence: TGTGCCAGCAGTCCCAGGGCGGGAGTATTCGGGGCCAACGTCCTGACTTTC.

In its sample, this clone was seen once. The chain combines TRBV5-8 with TRBJ1-3, with unresolved D. CDR3 length: 14 residues. Germline CDR1 is SGHTS and CDR2 is YDEGEE. The V and J ends lost 0 bases and 9 bases respectively, with 13 bases between them. CDR3 region: CASSLEGVLTTIYF. CDR3 coding DNA: TGTGCCAGCAGCTTGGAGGGTGTTCTGACCACCATATATTTT.

This chain uses TRBV27 with TRBJ2-7, with 11 bases identical to TRBD2. The CDR3 length is 15 residues. Germline lookup yields CDR1 MNHEY and CDR2 SMNVEV (reference sequence). V lost 6 bases and J lost 3; bases outside the gene matches: 7. CDR3 in DNA: TGTGCCAGCAGCCTAGCGACTAGCGGGAACTACGAGCAGTACTTC. It codes for CASSLATSGNYEQYF.

This clone was picked up a small number of times. Additional DNA sequences in this sample encode the identical CDR3. The CDR3 nucleotides read TGTGCCAGCAGCGTAGGGGGGGCTAGCAATCAGCCCCAGCATTTT. It yields the protein CASSVGGASNQPQHF. The chain links TRBV9 to TRBJ1-5; D is perhaps TRBD1 (6 bases). CDR1 SGDLS and CDR2 YYNGEE come from the germline V gene. This CDR3 has 15 residues. Trimming took 0 bases from V and 0 from J, leaving 7 bases between them.

This sequence joins TRBV6-1 and TRBJ2-7; D is possibly TRBD1 (5 bases). CDR3 length: 15 residues. Trimming pared 2 bases from V and 4 bases from J, leaving 15 bases between. Germline values: CDR1 MNHNS, CDR2 SASEGT. For the CDR3, the DNA is TGTGCCAGCAGTGAACGGCAGGGAACTTGGTACGAGCAGTACTTC. It translates to CASSERQGTWYEQYF.

V is TRBV9 and J is TRBJ2-1; possible D gene TRBD2, 7 bases. Per germline, CDR1 SGDLS and CDR2 YYNGEE. Trimming cost V 4 bases and J 6 bases, with 17 bases left between them. This CDR3 is 15 amino acids long. The CDR3 is CASSLGGTTLNEQFF. DNA for the CDR3: TGTGCCAGCAGCCTAGGGGGGACTACCCTCAATGAGCAGTTCTTC.

The chain employs TRBV6-1 and TRBJ2-3; 15 bases match TRBD2. CDR1 is MNHNS, CDR2 SASEGT, per germline. Losses at the gene ends were 8 bases for V and 5 bases for J; bases not matched to a gene: 5. The CDR3 has 15 residues. CDR3 sequence reads: CASHGLAGGIDTQYF. Written as DNA, the CDR3 is TGTGCCAGCCACGGACTAGCGGGAGGGATAGATACGCAGTATTTT.

This sequence joins TRBV7-9 and TRBJ1-1; TRBD1 agrees at 9 bases. This CDR3 is 13 amino acids long. V lost 4 bases and J lost 4; bases outside the gene matches: 1. Germline loops: CDR1 SEHNR, CDR2 FQNEAQ (reference sequence). The CDR3 bases are TGTGCCAGCAGCTCGGGACAGGGCACTGAAGCTTTCTTT. Residues: CASSSGQGTEAFF.

This chain connects TRBV5-1 to TRBJ2-1, with no clear D. Per the germline V gene, CDR1 is SGHRS and CDR2 is YFSETQ. This CDR3 spans 15 amino acids. Trimming shortened V by 1 base and J by 4 bases, and 12 bases separated the two germline ends. Here the CDR3 DNA reads TGCGCCAGCAGCTTGATCGCCGGCAAATACAATGAGCAGTTCTTC. Its protein is CASSLIAGKYNEQFF.

The chain links TRBV7-9 to TRBJ2-1, with D possibly TRBD2 on 6 matching bases. The CDR3 sequence is 16 residues long. Germline V lookup: CDR1 SEHNR, CDR2 FQNEAQ (reference sequence). Trimming stripped 6 bases from V and 2 bases from J, with 17 bases between. The CDR3 DNA sequence: TGTGCCAGCAGTTTGAGTAGCGGTTATACCTACAATGAGCAGTTCTTC. Its protein is CASSLSSGYTYNEQFF.

The DNA of the CDR3 is TGTGCCAGCACCGCCGGTGATACGCAGTATTTT. As protein: CASTAGDTQYF. The chain couples TRBV6-6 to TRBJ2-3; the D is unclear. This CDR3 is 11 amino acids long. Germline V gene data show CDR1 as MNHNY and CDR2 as SVGAGI (reference sequence). With 7 bases removed from V and 6 bases from J, the gap between germline ends came to 8 bases.